The clone carrying this TCR beta chain was observed a few times. The target antigen is unknown. In the PCR, 60 Vbeta and 13 Jbeta primers were used. This table comes from immunoSEQ multiplex PCR, and its TCRdb copy is limited to in-frame clones, with some not included. The profile shows roughly 130,000 clones, around 85% of them singletons. CDR1 and CDR2 (germline): MGHRA, YSYEKL. Trimming shortened V by 2 bases and J by 0 bases, and 13 bases separated the two germline ends. The CDR3 totals 16 residues. The record originates from a study of cytomegalovirus exposure and HLA in healthy donors. Findings and caveats of the study: Later genetic work tied a missense DCLRE1C variant to beta-chain V and J trimming. Among immune exposure information, only CMV serostatus was available.

The specimen sequenced was PBMCs. This receptor was taken from a woman between 50 and 59 years old in good health and CMV-seropositive. The chain combines TRBV4-1 with TRBJ1-1; weak D call: TRBD1 (6 bases). CDR3: CASSQITDRLNTEAFF. The CDR3 DNA is TGCGCCAGCAGCCAAATTACCGACAGGCTGAACACTGAAGCTTTCTTT.